What follows are 23 T cell receptor beta chains derived from one specimen sequenced in a study of T-cell memory formation after mild COVID-19. TCRdb re-derived calls from the 5' RACE reads in MiXCR, one entry per CDR3 protein. The sample includes fewer than 550,000 distinct CDR3 sequences, over 15% of them seen just once. Sequenced input: PBMCs or a T cell subset sorted from them (not recorded which). Source of these receptors: an adult woman who had mild COVID-19 (a few samples of this study predate the infection). Cell type and time point are not known.

V is TRBV9 and J is TRBJ1-6, with 10 bases aligning to TRBD1. With V trimmed by 0 bases and J by 10 bases, 7 bases remained unmatched. The CDR3 contains 16 residues. From germline, CDR1 is SGDLS and CDR2 YYNGEE. The chain's CDR3 is CASSVGQDRGESPLHF. The CDR3 nucleotides are TGTGCCAGCAGCGTAGGACAGGACAGGGGGGAATCACCCCTCCACTTT.

The J gene is TRBJ1-4, the V gene TRBV7-9; D gene ambiguous. V was clipped by 5 bases and J by 3 bases, with 10 bases between them. Germline CDR1 reads SEHNR; CDR2 reads FQNEAQ (reference sequence). This CDR3 region has 14 residues. The CDR3 region has the DNA TGTGCCAGCAGCCATACTCGCGCTAATGAAAAACTGTTTTTT. It translates to CASSHTRANEKLFF.

This clonotype was recorded a few times. The chain joins TRBV11-2 to TRBJ2-7; 9 bases map to TRBD1. CDR1 and CDR2 (germline): SGHAT, FQNNGV. V gave up 3 bases and J gave up 3 bases; unmatched junction bases: 3. This CDR3 region has 14 residues. This CDR3 is CASSFVGQGYEQYF. The CDR3 coding sequence is TGTGCCAGCAGCTTTGTGGGACAGGGCTACGAGCAGTACTTC.

V usage is TRBV12-3 or TRBV12-4 and J usage is TRBJ2-7; 10 bases fit TRBD1. This CDR3 has 13 residues. V lost 5 bases, J lost 5 bases, and 3 bases stayed unmatched. Here the CDR3 reads CASSRDRGDEQYF. CDR3 DNA sequence: TGTGCCAGCAGTCGGGACAGGGGCGACGAGCAGTACTTC.

The table lists this clonotype with many counts. This chain connects TRBV3-1 to TRBJ2-7; TRBD1 aligns across 8 bases. This CDR3 region has 15 residues. Germline loops: CDR1 LGHDT, CDR2 YNNKEL (reference sequence). The V and J ends lost 2 bases and 0 bases, in that order; junction bases with no gene match: 3. DNA of the CDR3: TGTGCCAGCAGCCAACCCGGGACAGGCTCCTACGAGCAGTACTTC. Its protein product is CASSQPGTGSYEQYF.

This clonotype appeared a few times. The gene calls are TRBV6-6 and TRBJ1-2; D is unresolved. The CDR3 has 13 residues. Germline CDR1 reads MNHNY; CDR2 reads SVGAGI (reference sequence). With 6 bases removed from V and 2 bases from J, the gap between germline ends came to 10 bases. CDR3 coding DNA: TGTGCCAGCAGCTTACTACTGAACTATGGCTACACCTTC. Protein product: CASSLLLNYGYTF.

This clonotype was counted only a few times. The chain combines TRBV4-1 with TRBJ2-7; a possible D gene is TRBD1 (5 bases). V was cut by 0 bases and J by 5 bases, with 11 bases left in between. CDR3 size: 14 residues. The germline gives CDR1 MGHRA, CDR2 YSYEKL. The CDR3 reads CASSQDAGMNEQYF. The CDR3 nucleotides read TGCGCCAGCAGCCAAGATGCAGGGATGAACGAGCAGTACTTC.

This chain uses TRBV6-5 with TRBJ2-1; 9 nucleotides line up with TRBD1. Germline V gene lookup returns CDR1 MNHEY and CDR2 SVGAGI. V lost 8 bases, J lost 7 bases, and 9 bases stayed unmatched. This CDR3 is 14 amino acids long. The CDR3 DNA sequence: TGTGCCAGCGCCAGGGACAGGGTTGTGAATGAGCAGTTCTTC. This gives the protein CASARDRVVNEQFF.

This clonotype came up once. The genes are TRBV9 and TRBJ2-2, with 7 bases fitting TRBD1. This CDR3 spans 15 amino acids. Trimming cost V 5 bases and J 6 bases; bases outside gene matches: 10. Germline V gene sequence: CDR1 SGDLS, CDR2 YYNGEE. CDR3 sequence (DNA): TGTGCCAGCAGTGATCGACACCAGGGGGCCGGGGAGCTGTTTTTT. Its protein is CASSDRHQGAGELFF.

V usage is TRBV14 and J usage is TRBJ2-7; 9 bases agree with TRBD2. The CDR3 is 17 amino acids. J was trimmed by 3 bases and V by 2 bases; bases with no gene match: 11. The V gene's germline CDR1 is SGHDN and CDR2 FVKESK. CDR3 residues: CASSQLPSTSGYYEQYF. Here the CDR3 DNA reads TGTGCCAGCAGCCAACTCCCCTCGACTAGCGGATACTACGAGCAGTACTTC.

This clonotype was counted ten times or more. V gene TRBV24-1 combines with J gene TRBJ2-3, with D perhaps matching TRBD1 or TRBD2 (5 bases each). The V end lost 1 base, the J end lost 0 bases, and 13 bases lay between the germline ends. The CDR3 sequence is 17 residues long. Germline V gene data show CDR1 as KGHDR and CDR2 as SFDVKD. CDR3 nucleotides: TGTGCCACCAGTGATTTTAGCGCAGGGCTCAGCACAGATACGCAGTATTTT. Amino acid sequence: CATSDFSAGLSTDTQYF.

This clonotype was observed a few times. The CDR3 reads CASSYSGRTYEQYF. CDR3 nucleotide sequence: TGTGCCAGCAGTTACTCCGGGAGGACCTACGAGCAGTACTTC. The gene calls are TRBV6-5 and TRBJ2-7; 7 nucleotides line up with TRBD2. Germline trimming cut 0 bases from V and 2 bases from J; bases unmatched to any gene: 1. Germline assignment: CDR1 MNHEY and CDR2 SVGAGI. CDR3 length: 14 residues.

The rearrangement links TRBV7-6 to TRBJ2-2; D not resolved. The CDR3 is made up of 15 amino acids. Deletions cut 0 bases from V and 0 bases from J, with 5 bases between. CDR1 is SGHVS and CDR2 is FNYEAQ in the germline V gene. In nucleotides, the CDR3 is TGTGCCAGCAGCTTAGCGGTTGCGAACACCGGGGAGCTGTTTTTT. As protein: CASSLAVANTGELFF.

This clonotype was seen a few times. The chain recombines TRBV29-1 with TRBJ2-5; a possible D gene is TRBD2 (5 bases). The V gene's germline CDR1 is SQVTM and CDR2 ANQGSEA. Trimming shortened V by 0 bases and J by 7 bases, and 18 bases separated the two germline ends. This CDR3 is built from 15 residues. The CDR3 loop reads CSVEDPPGTRGTQYF. Written as DNA, the CDR3 is TGCAGCGTTGAAGATCCCCCGGGAACGAGAGGGACCCAGTACTTC.

CDR3: CASSVDRGVSYNEQFF. In nucleotides, the CDR3 is TGTGCCAGCAGCGTTGACCGCGGGGTATCCTACAATGAGCAGTTCTTC. The J gene is TRBJ2-1, the V gene TRBV9; possible D gene TRBD2, 6 bases. CDR1 is SGDLS, CDR2 YYNGEE, per germline. Deletions cut 2 bases from V and 1 base from J, with 13 bases between. This CDR3 is built from 16 residues.

This clonotype was detected only a few times. V is TRBV20-1 and J is TRBJ2-7; 7 bases agree with TRBD1. V lost 3 bases to trimming and J lost 3 bases; unmatched junction nucleotides: 11. The germline V gene encodes CDR1 DFQATT and CDR2 SNEGSKA (reference sequence). CDR3 size: 15 residues. The CDR3 spells CSASHLRGQVYEQYF. The CDR3 coding sequence is TGCAGTGCTAGCCACCTCCGTGGACAGGTCTACGAGCAGTACTTC.

A few counts support this clonotype. The V and J genes are TRBV3-1 and TRBJ2-3; D not certain. V gave up 1 base and J gave up 7 bases, with 9 bases separating them. The CDR3 is 13 residues long. Germline values: CDR1 LGHDT, CDR2 YNNKEL (reference sequence). CDR3 sequence reads: CASSQGSKNTQYF. In DNA form, the CDR3 reads TGTGCCAGCAGCCAAGGAAGTAAGAATACGCAGTATTTT.

The J gene is TRBJ1-2, the V gene TRBV12-3 or TRBV12-4, with D perhaps matching TRBD1 (5 bases). Trimming took off 4 bases at V and 8 bases at J, with 11 bases between the two ends. The CDR3 is 12 amino acids. CDR3 loop: CASSSGSWGYTF. The CDR3 nucleotides read TGTGCCAGCAGTTCAGGGTCTTGGGGCTACACCTTC.

The chain employs TRBV5-1 and TRBJ2-3; D remains ambiguous. Germline-derived CDR1 and CDR2 are SGHRS and YFSETQ. The germline V and J ends were trimmed by 0 bases and 3 bases, with 17 bases remaining between them. The CDR3 covers 17 residues. CDR3 amino acids: CASSLEYDGPETDTQYF. For the CDR3, the DNA is TGCGCCAGCAGCTTGGAATATGACGGACCGGAGACAGATACGCAGTATTTT.

This clonotype was seen a few times. This chain uses TRBV18 with TRBJ2-7; no clear D. There are 10 residues in the CDR3. Germline V gene data show CDR1 as KGHSH and CDR2 as LQKENI. Trimming shortened V by 3 bases and J by 7 bases, and 4 bases separated the two germline ends. CDR3 amino acids: CASSPEEQYF. The CDR3 coding sequence is TGTGCCAGCTCACCGGAAGAGCAGTACTTC.

This chain links TRBV7-2 with TRBJ2-1, with 8 bases matching TRBD2. J gave up 7 bases and V 8 bases, and 10 bases lay outside the gene matches. The CDR3 contains 14 residues. CDR1 is SGHTA, CDR2 FQGNSA, per germline. This chain's CDR3 is CASSRGGRSNEQFF. The DNA for the CDR3 is TGTGCCAGCTCCCGGGGGGGCCGTTCGAATGAGCAGTTCTTC.

In this sample, this clonotype turned up a few times. The V call is TRBV7-9, the J call TRBJ2-5, with D perhaps matching TRBD2 (5 bases). The CDR3 runs to 12 residues. The germline CDR1 and CDR2 sequences are SEHNR and FQNEAQ (reference sequence). V was clipped by 5 bases and J by 4 bases, with 8 bases between them. The CDR3 nucleotides read TGTGCCAGCAGCCGGGGATCAGAGACCCAGTACTTC. Translated: CASSRGSETQYF.

CDR3 nucleotides: TGTGCCAGCAGCTCTACCTCCGGGGGCTACACCTTC. Its translation is CASSSTSGGYTF. The chain links TRBV7-9 to TRBJ1-2, with D unresolved. This CDR3 comprises 12 residues. Looked up from germline, CDR1 is SEHNR and CDR2 is FQNEAQ (reference sequence). V shed 4 bases and J shed 8 bases, with 11 bases lying between them.